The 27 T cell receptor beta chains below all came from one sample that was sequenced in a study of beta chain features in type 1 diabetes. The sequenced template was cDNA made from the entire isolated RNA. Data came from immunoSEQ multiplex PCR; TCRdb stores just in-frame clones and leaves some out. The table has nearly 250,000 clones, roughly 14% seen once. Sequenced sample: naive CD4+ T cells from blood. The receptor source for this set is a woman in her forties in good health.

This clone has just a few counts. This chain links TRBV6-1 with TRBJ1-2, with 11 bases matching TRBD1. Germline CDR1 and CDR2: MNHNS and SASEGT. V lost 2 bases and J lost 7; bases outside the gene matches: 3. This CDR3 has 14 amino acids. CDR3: CASSERGTGGGYTF. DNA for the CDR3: TGTGCCAGCAGTGAAAGGGGGACAGGGGGTGGCTACACCTTC.

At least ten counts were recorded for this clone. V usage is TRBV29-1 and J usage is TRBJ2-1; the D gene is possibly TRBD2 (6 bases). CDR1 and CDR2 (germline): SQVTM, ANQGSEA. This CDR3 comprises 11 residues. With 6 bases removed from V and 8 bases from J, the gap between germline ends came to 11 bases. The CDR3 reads CSVAGAHEQFF. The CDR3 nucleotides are TGCAGCGTAGCGGGCGCCCATGAGCAGTTCTTC.

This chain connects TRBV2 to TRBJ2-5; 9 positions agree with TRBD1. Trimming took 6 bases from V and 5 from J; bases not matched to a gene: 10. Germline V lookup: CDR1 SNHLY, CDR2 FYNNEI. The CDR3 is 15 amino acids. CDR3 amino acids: CASRLDRGKGETQYF. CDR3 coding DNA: TGTGCCAGCAGACTGGACAGGGGAAAGGGGGAGACCCAGTACTTC.

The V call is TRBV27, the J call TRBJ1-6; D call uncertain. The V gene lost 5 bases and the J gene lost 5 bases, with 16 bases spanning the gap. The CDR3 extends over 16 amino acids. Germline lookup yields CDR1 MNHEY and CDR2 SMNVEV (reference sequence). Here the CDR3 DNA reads TGTGCCAGCAGTGGATATCGGGATCCCCATAATTCACCCCTCCACTTT. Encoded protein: CASSGYRDPHNSPLHF.

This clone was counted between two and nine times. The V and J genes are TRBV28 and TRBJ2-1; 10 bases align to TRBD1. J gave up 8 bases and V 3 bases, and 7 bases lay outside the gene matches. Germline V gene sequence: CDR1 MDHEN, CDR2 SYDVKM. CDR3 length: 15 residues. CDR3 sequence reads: CASSFIGQGDDEQFF. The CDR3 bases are TGTGCCAGCAGTTTTATCGGACAGGGGGACGATGAGCAGTTCTTC.

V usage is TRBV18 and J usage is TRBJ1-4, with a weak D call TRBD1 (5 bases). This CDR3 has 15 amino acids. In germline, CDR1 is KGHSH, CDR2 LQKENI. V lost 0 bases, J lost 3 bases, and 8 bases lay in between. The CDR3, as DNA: TGTGCCAGCTCACCACCAGGGGTCCCTAATGAAAAACTGTTTTTT. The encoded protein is CASSPPGVPNEKLFF.

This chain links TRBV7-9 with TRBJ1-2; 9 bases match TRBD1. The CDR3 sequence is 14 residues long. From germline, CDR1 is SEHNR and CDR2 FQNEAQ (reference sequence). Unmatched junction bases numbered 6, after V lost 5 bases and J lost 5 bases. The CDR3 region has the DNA TGTGCCAGCAGCGAGGGGACAGGGCTGTATGGCTACACCTTC. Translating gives CASSEGTGLYGYTF.

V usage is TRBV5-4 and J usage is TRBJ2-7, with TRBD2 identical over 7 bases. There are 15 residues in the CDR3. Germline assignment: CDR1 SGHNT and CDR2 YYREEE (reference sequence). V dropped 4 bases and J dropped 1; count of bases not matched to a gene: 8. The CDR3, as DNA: TGTGCCAGCAGCCTCCCAGCGGGGAATTCCTACGAGCAGTACTTC. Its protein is CASSLPAGNSYEQYF.

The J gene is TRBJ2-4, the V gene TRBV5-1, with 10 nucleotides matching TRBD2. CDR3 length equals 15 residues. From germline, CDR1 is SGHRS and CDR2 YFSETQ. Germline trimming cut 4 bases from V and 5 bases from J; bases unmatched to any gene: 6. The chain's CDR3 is CASSGTSGAENIQYF. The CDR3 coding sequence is TGCGCCAGCAGCGGCACTAGCGGGGCAGAAAACATTCAGTACTTC.

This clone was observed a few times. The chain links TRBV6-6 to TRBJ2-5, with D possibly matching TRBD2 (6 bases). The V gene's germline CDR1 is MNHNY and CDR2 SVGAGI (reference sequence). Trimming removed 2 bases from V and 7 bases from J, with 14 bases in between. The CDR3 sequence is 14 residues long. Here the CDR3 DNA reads TGTGCCAGCAGTTACCAAGCGGGTTTGAGGACCCAGTACTTC. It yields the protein CASSYQAGLRTQYF.

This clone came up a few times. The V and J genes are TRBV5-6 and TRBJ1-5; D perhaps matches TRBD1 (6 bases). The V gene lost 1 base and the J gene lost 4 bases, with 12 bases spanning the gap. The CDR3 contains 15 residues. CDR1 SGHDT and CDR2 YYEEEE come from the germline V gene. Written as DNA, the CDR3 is TGTGCCAGCAGCTTGTCAGGGGCCCGAAATCAGCCCCAGCATTTT. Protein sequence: CASSLSGARNQPQHF.

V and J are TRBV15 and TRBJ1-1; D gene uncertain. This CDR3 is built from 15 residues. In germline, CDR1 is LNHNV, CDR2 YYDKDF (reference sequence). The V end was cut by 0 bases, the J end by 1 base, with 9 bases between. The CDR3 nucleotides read TGTGCCACCAGCAGAGATCCAAGAGGGAACACTGAAGCTTTCTTT. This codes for CATSRDPRGNTEAFF.

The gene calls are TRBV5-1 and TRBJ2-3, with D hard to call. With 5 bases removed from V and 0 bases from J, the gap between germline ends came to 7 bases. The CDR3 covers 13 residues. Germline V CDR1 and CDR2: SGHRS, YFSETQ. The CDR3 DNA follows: TGCGCCAGCAGGACTGCTAGCACAGATACGCAGTATTTT. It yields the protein CASRTASTDTQYF.

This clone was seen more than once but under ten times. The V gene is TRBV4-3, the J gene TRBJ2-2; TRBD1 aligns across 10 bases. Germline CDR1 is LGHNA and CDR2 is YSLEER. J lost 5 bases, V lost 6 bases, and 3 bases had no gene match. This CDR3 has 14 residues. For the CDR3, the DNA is TGCGCCAGCAGGGACAGGGGGAATACCGGGGAGCTGTTTTTT. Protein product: CASRDRGNTGELFF.

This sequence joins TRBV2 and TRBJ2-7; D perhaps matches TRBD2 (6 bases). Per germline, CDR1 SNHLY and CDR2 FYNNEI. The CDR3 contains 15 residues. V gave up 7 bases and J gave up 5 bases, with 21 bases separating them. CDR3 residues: CASKADGTSGHEQYF. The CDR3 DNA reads TGTGCCAGCAAAGCGGACGGGACTTCGGGCCACGAGCAGTACTTC.

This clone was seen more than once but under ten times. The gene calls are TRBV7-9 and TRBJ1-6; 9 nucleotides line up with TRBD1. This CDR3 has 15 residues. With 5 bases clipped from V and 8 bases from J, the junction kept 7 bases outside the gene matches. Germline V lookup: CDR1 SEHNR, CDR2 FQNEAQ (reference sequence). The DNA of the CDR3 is TGTGCCAGCAGCCCAGGACAGGGGTTTTATTCACCCCTCCACTTT. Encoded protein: CASSPGQGFYSPLHF. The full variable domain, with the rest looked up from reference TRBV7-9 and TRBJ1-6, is DTGVSQNPRHKITKRGQNVTFRCDPISEHNRLYWYRQTLGQGPEFLTYFQNEAQLEKSRLLSDRFSAERPKGSFSTLEIQRTEQGDSAMYLCASSPGQGFYSPLHFGNGTRLTVT.

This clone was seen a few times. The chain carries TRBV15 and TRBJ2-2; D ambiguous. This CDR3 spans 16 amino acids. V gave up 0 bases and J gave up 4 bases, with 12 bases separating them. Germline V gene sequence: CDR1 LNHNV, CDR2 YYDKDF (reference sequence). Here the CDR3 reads CATSRDLALSTGELFF. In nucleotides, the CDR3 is TGTGCCACCAGCAGAGATCTTGCCCTGAGCACCGGGGAGCTGTTTTTT.

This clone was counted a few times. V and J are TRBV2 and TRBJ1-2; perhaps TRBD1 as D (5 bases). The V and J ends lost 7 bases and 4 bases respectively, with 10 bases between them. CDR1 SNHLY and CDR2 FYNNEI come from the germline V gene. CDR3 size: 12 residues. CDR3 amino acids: CASMGQGYGYTF. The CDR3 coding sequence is TGTGCCAGCATGGGGCAGGGCTATGGCTACACCTTC.

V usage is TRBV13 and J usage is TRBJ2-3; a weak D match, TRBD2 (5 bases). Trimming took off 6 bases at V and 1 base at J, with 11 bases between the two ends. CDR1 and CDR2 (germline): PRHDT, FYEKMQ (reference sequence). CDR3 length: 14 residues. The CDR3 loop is CASRPDGGTDTQYF. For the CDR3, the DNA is TGTGCCAGCAGACCCGACGGGGGCACAGATACGCAGTATTTT.

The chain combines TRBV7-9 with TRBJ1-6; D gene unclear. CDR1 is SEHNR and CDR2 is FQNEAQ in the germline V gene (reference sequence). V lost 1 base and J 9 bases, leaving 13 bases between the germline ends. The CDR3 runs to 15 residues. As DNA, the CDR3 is TGTGCCAGCAGCTTAGACCTGGCAGAATCTTCACCCCTCCACTTT. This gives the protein CASSLDLAESSPLHF.

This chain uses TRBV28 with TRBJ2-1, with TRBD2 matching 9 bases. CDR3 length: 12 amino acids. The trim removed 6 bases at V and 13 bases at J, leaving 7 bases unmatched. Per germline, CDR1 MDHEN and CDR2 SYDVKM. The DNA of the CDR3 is TGTGCCAGCAGGATTAGCGGGGGCTATCAGTTCTTC. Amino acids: CASRISGGYQFF.

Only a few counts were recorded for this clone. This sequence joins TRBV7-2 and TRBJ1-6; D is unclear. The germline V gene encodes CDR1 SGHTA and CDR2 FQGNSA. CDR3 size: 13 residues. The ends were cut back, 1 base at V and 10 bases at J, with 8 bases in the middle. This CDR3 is CASSLVEVSPLHF. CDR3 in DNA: TGTGCCAGCAGCTTAGTGGAGGTATCACCCCTCCACTTT.

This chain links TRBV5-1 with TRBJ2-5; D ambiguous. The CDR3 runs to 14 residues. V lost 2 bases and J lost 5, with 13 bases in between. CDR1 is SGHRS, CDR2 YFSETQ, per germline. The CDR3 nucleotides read TGCGCCAGCAGCTTATTTTTCGGTCCGGAGACCCAGTACTTC. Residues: CASSLFFGPETQYF.

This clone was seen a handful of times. The CDR3 bases are TGTGCCAGCAGCGCCGGGACAGGGAGCTACGAGCAGTACTTC. Its translation is CASSAGTGSYEQYF. The chain uses TRBV7-2 and TRBJ2-5; TRBD1 agrees at 9 bases. The last part of the DNA fits TRBJ2-7 better; the J call may be wrong. The CDR3 loop spans 14 amino acids. CDR1 and CDR2 (germline): SGHTA, FQGNSA.

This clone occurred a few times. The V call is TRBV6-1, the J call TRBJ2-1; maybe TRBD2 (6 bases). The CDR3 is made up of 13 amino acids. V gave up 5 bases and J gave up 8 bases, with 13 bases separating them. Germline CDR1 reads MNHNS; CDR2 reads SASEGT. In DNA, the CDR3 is TGTGCCAGCAGTCCTCCGGGGGTCGATGAGCAGTTCTTC. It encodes CASSPPGVDEQFF.

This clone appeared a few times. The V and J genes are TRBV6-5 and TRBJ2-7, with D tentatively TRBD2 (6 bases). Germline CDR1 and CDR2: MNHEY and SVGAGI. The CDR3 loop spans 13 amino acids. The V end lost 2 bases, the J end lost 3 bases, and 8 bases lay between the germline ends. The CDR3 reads CASSYLGGYEQYF. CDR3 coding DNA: TGTGCCAGCAGTTACCTCGGGGGCTACGAGCAGTACTTC.

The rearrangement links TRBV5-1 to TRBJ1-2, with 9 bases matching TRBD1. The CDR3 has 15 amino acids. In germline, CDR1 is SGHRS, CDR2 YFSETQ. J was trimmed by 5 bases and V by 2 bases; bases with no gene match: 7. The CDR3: CASSFGGTGQYGYTF. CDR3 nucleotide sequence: TGCGCCAGCAGCTTCGGCGGGACAGGGCAGTATGGCTACACCTTC.